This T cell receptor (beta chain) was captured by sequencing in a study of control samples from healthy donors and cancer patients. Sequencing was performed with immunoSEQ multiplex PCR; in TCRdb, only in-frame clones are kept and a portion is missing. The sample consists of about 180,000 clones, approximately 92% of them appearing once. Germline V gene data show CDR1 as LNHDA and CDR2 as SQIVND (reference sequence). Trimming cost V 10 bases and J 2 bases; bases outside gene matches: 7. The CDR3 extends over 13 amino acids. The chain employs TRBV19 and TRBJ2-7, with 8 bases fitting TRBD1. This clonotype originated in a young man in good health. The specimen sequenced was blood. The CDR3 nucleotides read TGTGCCACAGCCCAGGGGGCTGCCTACGAGCAGTACTTC. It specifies CATAQGAAYEQYF.